This T cell receptor beta chain originates from a study of Ad26.COV2.S vaccination and SARS-CoV-2 variants. Using immunoSEQ multiplex PCR, the repertoire was profiled, and TCRdb retains in-frame clones only, with some absent. The repertoire holds about 470,000 clones, 80% to 95% seen once, with roughly 3.9% in the top ten. Indicated treatment: 15 to 20 received Ad26.COV2.S at low or high dose, single or two shots; roughly five received placebo; per-sample allocation not given. The investigators took samples on day 63 after the first vaccine or placebo injection. The CDR3 is 14 residues long. CDR1 and CDR2 from the germline V gene are SGHAT and FQNNGV. V was cut by 3 bases and J by 8 bases, with 13 bases left in between.

The sample in question was peripheral blood, obtained in a trial of Ad26.COV2.S vaccine versus placebo. The source is a person between 18 and 59 years old who received the Ad26.COV2.S COVID-19 vaccine or a placebo. V and J are TRBV11-2 and TRBJ1-4; weak D call: TRBD1 (5 bases). The CDR3 loop is CASSLEQGDEKLFF. CDR3 DNA: TGTGCCAGCAGCTTGGAGCAGGGCGACGAAAAACTGTTTTTT.